This TCR beta chain was documented in a study of blood T cell repertoires in COVID-19. About the study: The origin of the acute and convalescent COVID-19 samples was the United States, Italy and Spain.

Germline-derived CDR1 and CDR2 are KGHSH and LQKENI. V shed 3 bases and J shed 5 bases, with 10 bases lying between them. The CDR3 consists of 14 residues. In the source study's methods: Reference gene primer amplification gave nucleated cell count estimates. Generated by immunoSEQ multiplex PCR, the TCRdb table keeps only in-frame clones and is missing some. V, J and clone size were drawn from that table, and D and trimming were deduced from the DNA. This table holds approximately 350,000 clones, less than 90% found once. The receptor was isolated from a woman in her sixties or seventies with COVID-19, enrolled during active disease. The rearrangement joins TRBV18 to TRBJ2-2; D not resolved. Sequenced material: peripheral blood. The CDR3 region is CASSPRPETGELFF. CDR3 sequence (DNA): TGTGCCAGCTCACCCCGCCCTGAGACCGGGGAGCTGTTTTTT.